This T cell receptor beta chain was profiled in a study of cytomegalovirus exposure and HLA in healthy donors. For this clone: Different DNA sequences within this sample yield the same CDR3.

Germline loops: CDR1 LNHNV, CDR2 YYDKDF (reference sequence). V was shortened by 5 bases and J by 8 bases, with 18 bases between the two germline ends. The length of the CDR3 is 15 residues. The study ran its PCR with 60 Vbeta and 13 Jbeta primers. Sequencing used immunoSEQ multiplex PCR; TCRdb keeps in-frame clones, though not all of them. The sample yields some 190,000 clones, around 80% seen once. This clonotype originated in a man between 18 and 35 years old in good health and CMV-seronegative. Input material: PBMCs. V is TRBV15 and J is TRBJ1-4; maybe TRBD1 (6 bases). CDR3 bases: TGTGCCACCAGCCAGGGGAGGGGCTCATCGGAAAAACTGTTTTTT. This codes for CATSQGRGSSEKLFF.